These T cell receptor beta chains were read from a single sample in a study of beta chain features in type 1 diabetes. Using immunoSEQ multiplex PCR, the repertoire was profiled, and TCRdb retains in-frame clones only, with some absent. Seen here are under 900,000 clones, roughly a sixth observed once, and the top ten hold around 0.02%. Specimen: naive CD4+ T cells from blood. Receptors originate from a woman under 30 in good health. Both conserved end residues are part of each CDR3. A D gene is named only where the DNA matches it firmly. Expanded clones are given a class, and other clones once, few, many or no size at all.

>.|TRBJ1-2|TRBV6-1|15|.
CASSEAAVIRYGYTF
TGTGCCAGCAGTGAAGCGGCAGTGATCCGCTATGGCTACACCTTC
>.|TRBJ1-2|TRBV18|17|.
CASSFQGLAPGEYGYTF
TGTGCCAGCTCCTTCCAAGGTCTGGCTCCAGGCGAATATGGCTACACCTTC
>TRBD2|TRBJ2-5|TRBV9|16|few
CASSSRLAGGVETQYF
TGTGCCAGCAGCTCAAGACTAGCGGGAGGGGTGGAGACCCAGTACTTC
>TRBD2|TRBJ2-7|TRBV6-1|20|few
CASSEVVGGLAVPSSYEQYF
TGTGCCAGCAGTGAAGTCGTCGGAGGTCTAGCGGTCCCTAGCTCCTACGAGCAGTACTTC
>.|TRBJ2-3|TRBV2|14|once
CASSEVRVTDTQYF
TGTGCCAGCAGTGAAGTCAGGGTCACAGATACGCAGTATTTT
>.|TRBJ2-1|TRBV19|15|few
CASSKGDSSYNEQFF
TGTGCCAGTAGTAAGGGGGACTCTTCCTACAATGAGCAGTTCTTC
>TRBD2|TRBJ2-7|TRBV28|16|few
CASSLAASGPPYEQYF
TGTGCCAGCAGTTTAGCTGCTAGCGGGCCTCCCTACGAGCAGTACTTC
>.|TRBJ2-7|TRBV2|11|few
CASSGYYEQYF
TGTGCCAGCAGTGGATACTACGAGCAGTACTTC
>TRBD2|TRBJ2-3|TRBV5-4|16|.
CASSVGTSGRTDTQYF
TGTGCCAGCAGCGTTGGGACTAGCGGGCGCACAGATACGCAGTATTTT
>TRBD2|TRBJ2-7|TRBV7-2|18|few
CASSLRGLAGGPSYEQYF
TGTGCCAGCAGCTTACGTGGGCTAGCGGGAGGACCGTCCTACGAGCAGTACTTC
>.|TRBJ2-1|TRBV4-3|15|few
CASSQGDPAYNEQFF
TGCGCCAGCAGCCAAGGGGACCCCGCCTACAATGAGCAGTTCTTC
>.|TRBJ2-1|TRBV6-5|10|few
CASSYSTLFF
TGTGCCAGCAGTTACTCAACCCTCTTCTTC
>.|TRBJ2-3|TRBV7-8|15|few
CASSLVVRGTDTQYF
TGTGCCAGCAGCTTAGTAGTCCGGGGGACAGATACGCAGTATTTT
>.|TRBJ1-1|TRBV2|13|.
CASSVQEDTEAFF
TGTGCCAGCAGTGTTCAGGAGGACACTGAAGCTTTCTTT
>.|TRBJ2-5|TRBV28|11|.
CASTVRETQYF
TGTGCCAGCACTGTCCGGGAGACCCAGTACTTC
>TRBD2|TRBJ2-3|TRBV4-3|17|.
CASSQDRLAGEQDTQYF
TGCGCCAGCAGCCAAGATCGGCTAGCGGGAGAGCAAGATACGCAGTATTTT
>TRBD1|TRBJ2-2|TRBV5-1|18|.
CASSLVGQGTSFTGELFF
TGCGCCAGCAGCTTGGTGGGACAGGGGACGAGTTTCACCGGGGAGCTGTTTTTT
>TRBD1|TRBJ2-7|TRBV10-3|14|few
CAIRSGTGGSEQYF
TGTGCCATCAGATCCGGGACAGGGGGCTCCGAGCAGTACTTC
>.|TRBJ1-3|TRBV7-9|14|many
CASSFDGSGNTIYF
TGTGCCAGCAGCTTTGACGGATCTGGAAACACCATATATTTT
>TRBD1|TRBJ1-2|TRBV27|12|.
CASKQGTLGYTF
TGTGCCAGCAAACAGGGGACGCTTGGCTACACCTTC
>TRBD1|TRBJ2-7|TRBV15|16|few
CATSRGAGTGTHEQYF
TGTGCCACCAGCAGAGGGGCCGGGACAGGGACCCACGAGCAGTACTTC
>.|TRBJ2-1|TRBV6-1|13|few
CASNLRTYNEQFF
TGTGCCAGCAATTTAAGGACTTACAATGAGCAGTTCTTC
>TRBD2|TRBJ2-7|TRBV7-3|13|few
CASSLLAGGPKDF
TGTGCCAGCAGCTTACTAGCGGGAGGGCCGAAGGACTTC
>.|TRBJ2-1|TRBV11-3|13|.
CASSLDSYNEQFF
TGTGCCAGCAGCTTGGATTCCTACAATGAGCAGTTCTTC
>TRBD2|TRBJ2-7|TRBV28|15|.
CASSLSGLAAYEQYF
TGTGCCAGCAGTTTATCAGGACTAGCGGCGTACGAGCAGTACTTC
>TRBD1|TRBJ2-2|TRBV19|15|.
CASRLGTATTGELFF
TGTGCCAGTAGACTCGGGACAGCAACCACCGGGGAGCTGTTTTTT
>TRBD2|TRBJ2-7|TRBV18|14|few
CASSRTSGEREQYF
TGTGCCAGCTCACGTACTAGCGGGGAACGCGAGCAGTACTTC
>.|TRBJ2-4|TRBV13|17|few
CASSLGRRGWGQNIQYF
TGTGCCAGCAGCTTAGGCCGAAGGGGATGGGGTCAAAACATTCAGTACTTC
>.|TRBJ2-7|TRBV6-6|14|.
CASRYRDNSYEQYF
TGTGCCAGCAGGTACCGGGACAACTCCTACGAGCAGTACTTC
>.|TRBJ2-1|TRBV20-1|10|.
CSAGRVEQFF
TGCAGTGCTGGCCGGGTTGAGCAGTTCTTC
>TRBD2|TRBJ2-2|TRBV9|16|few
CASSESGGANTGELFF
TGTGCCAGCAGCGAGAGCGGGGGCGCGAACACCGGGGAGCTGTTTTTT
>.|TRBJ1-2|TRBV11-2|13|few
CASSSVGFYGYTF
TGTGCCAGCAGCTCCGTCGGGTTCTATGGCTACACCTTC
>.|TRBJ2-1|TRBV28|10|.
CASSTNEQFF
TGTGCCAGCAGCACCAATGAGCAGTTCTTC
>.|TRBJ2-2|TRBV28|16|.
CASRTGQALVTGELFF
TGTGCCAGCCGAACAGGGCAGGCCCTGGTCACCGGGGAGCTGTTTTTT
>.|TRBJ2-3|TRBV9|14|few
CASSASPSADTQYF
TGTGCCAGCAGCGCAAGCCCTAGCGCAGATACGCAGTATTTT